This TCR beta chain was identified during a study of shared clonotypes between healthy human individuals. This CDR3 is built from 13 residues. Germline V lookup: CDR1 SQVTM, CDR2 ANQGSEA. With V trimmed by 6 bases and J by 0 bases, 5 bases remained unmatched. Measured with immunoSEQ multiplex PCR; TCRdb has only the in-frame clones, and not every one. The sample lists about half a million clones; 79% were seen once. What was sequenced was PBMCs. The clonotype comes from a woman between 40 and 55 years old in good health. Some clones in this sample may be carry-over from other donors' samples. The chain couples TRBV29-1 to TRBJ2-7; 7 positions agree with TRBD1. In nucleotides, the CDR3 is TGCAGCGTCCTCCAGGGGGTCTCCTACGAGCAGTACTTC. Its translation is CSVLQGVSYEQYF.